This is a list of T cell receptor beta chains from one sample in a study of shared clonotypes between healthy human individuals. The method was immunoSEQ multiplex PCR; TCRdb's version includes in-frame clones alone and lacks a portion of them. The table includes about 1.5 million clones, 95% to 97% detected once. The sequencing sample was made of naive CD4+ T cells sorted from blood. The source of these receptors is a young man in good health. CDR3s include the opening cysteine and the closing phenylalanine or tryptophan. The order of the fields is D gene, J gene, V gene, clone size, CDR3 DNA, CDR3 protein. D genes are given only for firm matches. Clone size, where shown, is once, few, many, or a class for clones that have expanded.

>.|TRBJ1-5|TRBV2|.
TGTGCCAGCAGGCCGCTTAATCAGCCCCAGCATTTT
CASRPLNQPQHF
>.|TRBJ2-7|TRBV28|.
TGTGCCAGCAGTTTATCAGGGGCGAGCTCCTACGAGCAGTACTTC
CASSLSGASSYEQYF
>TRBD1|TRBJ2-7|TRBV5-6|.
TGTGCCAGCAGGACAGCGGGACAGGGGTCCTACGAGCAGTACTTC
CASRTAGQGSYEQYF
>TRBD2|TRBJ2-3|TRBV2|.
TGTGCCAGCAGTGGCGGGAGGGCGGGGACAGATACGCAGTATTTT
CASSGGRAGTDTQYF
>TRBD2|TRBJ2-5|TRBV28|.
TGTGCCAGCAGTTTGGGAGGGCCAGAGACCCAGTACTTC
CASSLGGPETQYF
>.|TRBJ1-2|TRBV2|.
TGTGCCAGCGGGAACGGACTCCCGTATGGCTACACCTTC
CASGNGLPYGYTF
>TRBD2|TRBJ2-2|TRBV5-1|.
TGCGCCAGCAGACCTACTAGCGGGATGCCCGGGGAGCTGTTTTTT
CASRPTSGMPGELFF
>TRBD2|TRBJ2-1|TRBV19|.
TGTGCCAGTAGGGTTGCGGGAGTCCGGAATGAGCAGTTCTTC
CASRVAGVRNEQFF
>TRBD2|TRBJ2-7|TRBV7-8|.
TGTGCCAGCAGCCATGGGGCGGGAGGCAGCTACGAGCAGTACTTC
CASSHGAGGSYEQYF
>.|TRBJ2-7|TRBV7-9|.
TGTGCCAGCACCCCGGGACTCTACGGGGGCGACGAGCAGTACTTC
CASTPGLYGGDEQYF
>.|TRBJ2-7|TRBV19|once
TGTGCCAGTAGTACCCTCGGCGGGACCTACGAGCAGTACTTC
CASSTLGGTYEQYF
>TRBD1|TRBJ2-1|TRBV11-2|.
TGTGCCAGCAGCTTTAGGGGGACAGGGATTGGGAACAATGAGCAGTTCTTC
CASSFRGTGIGNNEQFF
>.|TRBJ2-1|TRBV9|.
TGTGCCAGCAGCGCTGACCCAACCGGGACTGGGCGAGTGGGGGAGCAGTTCTTC
CASSADPTGTGRVGEQFF
>TRBD1|TRBJ1-1|TRBV20-1|.
TGCAGTGATTCGTCGACAGGGCGTGCTTTCTTT
CSDSSTGRAFF
>TRBD2|TRBJ2-6|TRBV25-1|.
TGTGCCAGCAACCCGGGACTAGCTCAAGCTGGGGCCAACGTCCTGACTTTC
CASNPGLAQAGANVLTF
>TRBD1|TRBJ1-3|TRBV5-5|.
TGTGCCAGCAGCTTTCCCGGGACAGGGGACGGCACCATATATTTT
CASSFPGTGDGTIYF
>TRBD1|TRBJ1-2|TRBV18|.
TGTGCCAGCTCATCTCTGTCGGGACAGGGGGCTAACGGCTACACCTTC
CASSSLSGQGANGYTF
>TRBD1|TRBJ1-5|TRBV9|.
TGTGCCAGCAGCCCAACAGGGGCTAGCAATCAGCCCCAGCATTTT
CASSPTGASNQPQHF